This is a list of T cell receptor beta chains from one sample in a study of shared clonotypes between healthy human individuals. The method was immunoSEQ multiplex PCR; TCRdb's version includes in-frame clones alone and lacks a portion of them. The sample comprises roughly 600,000 clones, nearly 98% of which are singletons, and 0.3% rests with the top ten. The sequenced sample was naive CD8+ T cells sorted from blood. The receptors derive from a man aged 25 to 40 in good health. The CDR3 runs from the conserved cysteine through the conserved F or W. The D gene is left open where the match is weak. Clone size is given for some rows only: seen once, a few or many times, or a class if the clone is expanded.

v_call	cdr3_length	d_call	clone_size	j_call	cdr3_nt	cdr3_aa
TRBV27	16	.	.	TRBJ2-7	TGTGCCAGCAGTTCGACCCCAAGACCCGGTACGAACGAGCAGTACTTC	CASSSTPRPGTNEQYF
TRBV4-3	14	.	.	TRBJ2-2	TGCGCCAGCAGCCCTAGGTGGAGCACCGGGGAGCTGTTTTTT	CASSPRWSTGELFF
TRBV6-5	14	TRBD1	.	TRBJ1-4	TGTGCCAGCAGTTACGGGACAGGGGGTCAAAAACTGTTTTTT	CASSYGTGGQKLFF
TRBV7-9	17	.	.	TRBJ2-2	TGTGCCAGCAGCCCCCCCTACAGGGTCGCGAACACCGGGGAGCTGTTTTTT	CASSPPYRVANTGELFF
TRBV19	15	.	.	TRBJ2-1	TGTGCCAGTAGTATTGTGGGAGCCGGCTACAATGAGCAGTTCTTC	CASSIVGAGYNEQFF
TRBV30	14	TRBD2	.	TRBJ2-1	TGTGCCTGGGAGAGCGGGAGGGCCTACAATGAGCAGTTCTTC	CAWESGRAYNEQFF
TRBV15	20	TRBD2	.	TRBJ2-5	TGTGCCACCAGCAGAGATCGGGGGACTAGAAGTCCCCATCCTAAAGAGACCCAGTACTTC	CATSRDRGTRSPHPKETQYF
TRBV9	15	.	.	TRBJ2-7	TGTGCCAGCAGCGTAGGAGGGGGAGGGTCCTACGAGCAGTACTTC	CASSVGGGGSYEQYF
TRBV10-2	16	TRBD1	.	TRBJ2-5	TGCGCCAGCAGCCCTTGGGACAGGGGACCGAAGGGGACCCAGTACTTC	CASSPWDRGPKGTQYF
TRBV30	15	TRBD2	.	TRBJ2-3	TGTGCCTGGACAACCGGGACTAGCGGCACAGATACGCAGTATTTT	CAWTTGTSGTDTQYF
TRBV28	12	.	.	TRBJ2-1	TGTGCCAGCAGTCGGACTCCCGGTGAGCAGTTCTTC	CASSRTPGEQFF
TRBV14	14	.	.	TRBJ2-7	TGTGCCAGCAGCCCCCCTTGGCACGGTGACGAGCAGTACTTC	CASSPPWHGDEQYF
TRBV6-1	14	TRBD1	.	TRBJ1-4	TGTGCCAGCAGTCGACAGGGACCAAATGAAAAACTGTTTTTT	CASSRQGPNEKLFF
TRBV27	14	.	once	TRBJ2-1	TGTGCCAGCAGTATCCGACCCGGAGGGTATGAGCAGTTCTTC	CASSIRPGGYEQFF
TRBV9	13	.	.	TRBJ2-1	TGTGCCAGCAGCTCACTTTCCTACAATGAGCAGTTCTTC	CASSSLSYNEQFF
TRBV10-2	14	.	.	TRBJ2-1	TGCGCCAGCACAGCTACGAGCTCCTACAATGAGCAGTTCTTC	CASTATSSYNEQFF
TRBV7-9	15	TRBD2	.	TRBJ2-1	TGTGCCAGCAGCTTCTCGGGGGGAGGCTACAATGAGCAGTTCTTC	CASSFSGGGYNEQFF
TRBV12-5	13	.	.	TRBJ2-7	TGTGCTAGTGGTTTGGGCTCAGGTTTTGAGCAGTACTTC	CASGLGSGFEQYF
TRBV2	17	TRBD2	.	TRBJ2-7	TGTGCCAGCAGTGAAGGGTCTAGCGGGCTTGTCCCCTACGAGCAGTACTTC	CASSEGSSGLVPYEQYF
TRBV5-4	13	.	.	TRBJ2-7	TGTGCCAGCAGCATGGACAGTTCCTACGAGCAGTACTTC	CASSMDSSYEQYF
TRBV10-3	17	TRBD1	.	TRBJ2-5	TGTGCCATCAGTGAGTCAGGGGGGACAGGGGCCCAAGAGACCCAGTACTTC	CAISESGGTGAQETQYF
TRBV29-1	12	.	.	TRBJ2-7	TGCAGCGCTAAACTGGCAGTAGGCGAGCAGTACTTC	CSAKLAVGEQYF
TRBV5-4	18	TRBD2	.	TRBJ2-3	TGTGCCAGCAGCCCGGGACTAGCGGGCAGTGGGAGCACAGATACGCAGTATTTT	CASSPGLAGSGSTDTQYF
TRBV4-1	15	TRBD1	.	TRBJ1-2	TGCGCCAGCAGCCACAAGGGACAGGGGGGATATGGCTACACCTTC	CASSHKGQGGYGYTF
TRBV10-2	15	.	.	TRBJ1-1	TGCGCCAGCAGTGAGTCTATCCCCGAGAACACTGAAGCTTTCTTT	CASSESIPENTEAFF
TRBV5-1	16	.	.	TRBJ2-1	TGCGCCAGCAGCCCAGATTTGGACTCCTCCTACAATGAGCAGTTCTTC	CASSPDLDSSYNEQFF
TRBV27	15	.	.	TRBJ2-7	TGTGCCAGCAGCCTCCGGGGGGCCCCCTCCTACGAGCAGTACTTC	CASSLRGAPSYEQYF
TRBV5-6	14	TRBD1	.	TRBJ2-7	TGTGCCAGCAGCTCAACAGGGGGCTGGTACGAGCAGTACTTC	CASSSTGGWYEQYF
TRBV23-1	14	.	.	TRBJ2-7	TGCGCCAGCAGCCGAAGGGGGGGCACCTACGAGCAGTACTTC	CASSRRGGTYEQYF
TRBV29-1	13	.	.	TRBJ1-1	TGCAGCGTACTATCGGGGTATCACACTGAAGCTTTCTTT	CSVLSGYHTEAFF
TRBV29-1	13	.	.	TRBJ1-2	TGCAGCGTTGTAAGCGGATCTAACTATGGCTACACCTTC	CSVVSGSNYGYTF
TRBV2	13	.	.	TRBJ2-7	TGTGCCAGCAGTGGGGCGTCCTCCTACGAGCAGTACTTC	CASSGASSYEQYF
TRBV5-1	16	TRBD2	.	TRBJ2-7	TGCGCCAGCAGCTTAGAGGTCGGACTAGCAGGATACGAGCAGTACTTC	CASSLEVGLAGYEQYF
TRBV7-9	14	.	.	TRBJ1-2	TGTGCCAGCAGCTTGGGGCAGAAGCTCTATGGCTACACCTTC	CASSLGQKLYGYTF
TRBV5-6	17	.	.	TRBJ2-1	TGTGCCAGCAGCGATATCGAAGACAGTAGCTCCTACAATGAGCAGTTCTTC	CASSDIEDSSSYNEQFF
TRBV7-9	15	.	.	TRBJ2-7	TGTGCCAGCAGCCTCGGAGACAGACCGTACTACGAGCAGTACTTC	CASSLGDRPYYEQYF
TRBV7-8	14	.	.	TRBJ2-7	TGTGCCAGCAGCTCAGCCGGGAGAACCTACGAGCAGTACTTC	CASSSAGRTYEQYF
TRBV7-9	15	TRBD2	.	TRBJ2-2	TGTGCCAGCAGCTTATCAGCGGGAGTTACCGGGGAGCTGTTTTTT	CASSLSAGVTGELFF
TRBV4-3	15	TRBD1	.	TRBJ2-7	TGCGCCAGCAGCCGGGACAGGGGGTCAAACTACGAGCAGTACTTC	CASSRDRGSNYEQYF
TRBV28	16	TRBD2	.	TRBJ2-7	TGTGCCAGCAGTACGACTAGCGGGGGACTCCCCTACGAGCAGTACTTC	CASSTTSGGLPYEQYF
TRBV11-2	15	.	once	TRBJ2-5	TGTGCCAGCAGCTTAGCAGCAGGGTGGGGAGAGACCCAGTACTTC	CASSLAAGWGETQYF
TRBV13	17	.	once	TRBJ2-7	TGTGCCAGCAGCTACAACGGTGGCGGGCTCTCCTCCTACGAGCAGTACTTC	CASSYNGGGLSSYEQYF
TRBV5-1	23	.	.	TRBJ2-1	TGCGCCAGCAGTTCCCCCGCAGGCTCGGTCACCGCGGGACCAGGGTCCGCCTACAATGAGCAGTTCTTC	CASSSPAGSVTAGPGSAYNEQFF
TRBV27	15	TRBD1	.	TRBJ2-7	TGTGCCAGCAGTTCCCCAGGACAGGGATGGTACGAGCAGTACTTC	CASSSPGQGWYEQYF
TRBV4-3	17	.	.	TRBJ1-2	TGCGCCAGCAGCCAAGATAGGACGAGCGGACTCACGGATGGCTACACCTTC	CASSQDRTSGLTDGYTF
TRBV15	16	TRBD2	.	TRBJ2-5	TGTGCCACCAGCTACTCCTTGGGTAGCGGGAAAGAGACCCAGTACTTC	CATSYSLGSGKETQYF
TRBV19	17	.	.	TRBJ1-5	TGTGCCAGTAGTCCTTATTCAGGGGAGGTTAGCAATCAGCCCCAGCATTTT	CASSPYSGEVSNQPQHF
TRBV10-3	12	.	.	TRBJ2-7	TGTGCCATCAGTGAGGCTAGCCGGGAGCAGTACTTC	CAISEASREQYF
TRBV13	15	.	.	TRBJ2-5	TGTGCCAGCAGCCCAAGGGGCAGGGGGGATGAGACCCAGTACTTC	CASSPRGRGDETQYF
TRBV7-8	15	.	.	TRBJ2-7	TGTGCCAGCAGCTTAGGGGCCGGGAACTACTACGAGCAGTACTTC	CASSLGAGNYYEQYF
TRBV7-2	16	.	.	TRBJ2-7	TGTGCCAGCAGCTTAGGTCGGCGCGGGTGGGGCCACGAGCAGTACTTC	CASSLGRRGWGHEQYF
TRBV29-1	14	.	.	TRBJ1-1	TGCAGCGTTGAACCGAGGGAGCACGAAAATGAAGCTTTCTTT	CSVEPREHENEAFF
TRBV7-9	16	TRBD2	.	TRBJ2-1	TGTGCCAGCAGCTCCAGGGAGGGAATTGTGGCCGATGAGCAGTTCTTC	CASSSREGIVADEQFF
TRBV9	14	.	.	TRBJ1-5	TGTGCCAGCAGCGTAGACTCCGGTTCTCAGCCCCAGCATTTT	CASSVDSGSQPQHF